A selection of T cell receptor beta chains follows, all from one sample in a study of blood T cell repertoires in COVID-19. The protocol was immunoSEQ multiplex PCR, while the TCRdb copy is restricted to in-frame clones and leaves out a portion. The repertoire holds 350,000 to 550,000 clones, with more than 80% as singletons. Material for sequencing was PBMCs or T cells enriched from blood (not recorded which). The receptor source for this set is a man aged 25-45 years who had recovered from COVID-19. CDR3s include the opening cysteine and the closing phenylalanine or tryptophan. Fields, in order: V gene, J gene, D gene, CDR3 protein. The D gene is left open where the match is weak.

TRBV28	TRBJ2-7	TRBD1	CASHRPGTGTYEQYF
TRBV3-1/TRBV3-2	TRBJ2-5	TRBD2	CASSQGSLAGDPQETQYF
TRBV19	TRBJ2-3	TRBD1	CASSIELQGKQYF
TRBV20-1	TRBJ1-4	NA	CSARLGEKLFF
TRBV27	TRBJ1-5	TRBD1	CASSPRTGTQPQHF
TRBV2	TRBJ2-5	TRBD1	CASRGGTGDYLETQYF
TRBV5-1	TRBJ2-2	NA	CASSFGDGELFF
TRBV4-1	TRBJ1-2	NA	CASSQSHSARGYTF
TRBV10-2	TRBJ2-7	NA	CASRSAGVTFEQYF
TRBV18	TRBJ1-4	TRBD1	CASRSDREGEKLFF
TRBV10-3	TRBJ2-7	NA	CAIAPPDEGQYF
TRBV7-2	TRBJ2-5	NA	CASSRARLEETQYF
TRBV6-5	TRBJ1-2	NA	CASSYEFGAGYYGYTF
TRBV19	TRBJ2-7	NA	CASKLGTGPYEQYF
TRBV30	TRBJ2-7	TRBD2	CAWRVAGGHYEQYF
TRBV2	TRBJ2-1	NA	CASRVDYQSSYNEQFF
TRBV7-2	TRBJ2-7	NA	CASSFGSSYEQYF
TRBV18	TRBJ1-1	NA	CASSPGTMNTEAFF
TRBV7-9	TRBJ1-1	NA	CASSSPRTGSTEAFF
TRBV19	TRBJ2-5	TRBD2	CASSDLGTSGREVEETQYF
TRBV6-1	TRBJ2-5	TRBD1	CASSEVPRGETQYF
TRBV2	TRBJ1-5	NA	CATGGGNNQPQHF
TRBV5-6	TRBJ2-3	TRBD1	CASSNTGTGTDTQYF
TRBV7-2	TRBJ1-6	NA	CASSIQVHSPLHF
TRBV18	TRBJ1-5	TRBD1	CASSPTGGDSNQPQHF
TRBV7-9	TRBJ2-7	NA	CASSLSPGYEQYF
TRBV28	TRBJ1-5	NA	CASSRGQGFRQPQHF
TRBV4-1	TRBJ1-1	NA	CASSRGGSTEAFF
TRBV2	TRBJ1-2	NA	CASRDPAAGPYGYTF
TRBV18	TRBJ2-3	NA	CASSPPGTPTDTQYF
TRBV14	TRBJ2-2	NA	CASSRTTIGELFF
TRBV10-1	TRBJ2-2	TRBD1	CASSSGTVDGELFF
TRBV29-1	TRBJ2-4	TRBD1	CSVEASTGTGGVRAKNIQYF
TRBV19	TRBJ1-1	TRBD1	CASRDRLNTEAFF
TRBV11-2	TRBJ2-1	TRBD2	CASSVSGRGARGEQFF
TRBV14	TRBJ2-7	NA	CASSQYRNYEQYF
TRBV7-9	TRBJ2-1	NA	CASFQGSEQFF
TRBV10-2	TRBJ1-1	NA	CASSESRLASRTEAFF
TRBV7-6	TRBJ2-3	TRBD2	CASSFSAGGGSDTQYF
TRBV6-1	TRBJ2-2	TRBD1	CASSVKPGQGPGELFF
TRBV7-9	TRBJ1-2	NA	CASATNSGYGYTF
TRBV7-9	TRBJ2-7	TRBD2	CASSLAQGLAGGGGREQYF
TRBV7-9	TRBJ1-3	TRBD1	CASSWGTEVSGNTIYF
TRBV3-1/TRBV3-2	TRBJ2-5	NA	CASSEGGGETQYF
TRBV4-1	TRBJ2-1	TRBD2	CASSQDPSGKYEQFF
TRBV18	TRBJ2-7	NA	CASSSGTRGEQYF
TRBV4-2	TRBJ1-1	NA	CASSPSQARLNTEAFF
TRBV3-1/TRBV3-2	TRBJ1-2	NA	CASSPGRGTHYTF
TRBV7-9	TRBJ2-3	TRBD2	CASSLGGLEVLVTDTQYF
TRBV30	TRBJ2-7	NA	CAWSLLTRHVEQYF
TRBV2	TRBJ1-5	TRBD1	CASSAGQGFRPQHF